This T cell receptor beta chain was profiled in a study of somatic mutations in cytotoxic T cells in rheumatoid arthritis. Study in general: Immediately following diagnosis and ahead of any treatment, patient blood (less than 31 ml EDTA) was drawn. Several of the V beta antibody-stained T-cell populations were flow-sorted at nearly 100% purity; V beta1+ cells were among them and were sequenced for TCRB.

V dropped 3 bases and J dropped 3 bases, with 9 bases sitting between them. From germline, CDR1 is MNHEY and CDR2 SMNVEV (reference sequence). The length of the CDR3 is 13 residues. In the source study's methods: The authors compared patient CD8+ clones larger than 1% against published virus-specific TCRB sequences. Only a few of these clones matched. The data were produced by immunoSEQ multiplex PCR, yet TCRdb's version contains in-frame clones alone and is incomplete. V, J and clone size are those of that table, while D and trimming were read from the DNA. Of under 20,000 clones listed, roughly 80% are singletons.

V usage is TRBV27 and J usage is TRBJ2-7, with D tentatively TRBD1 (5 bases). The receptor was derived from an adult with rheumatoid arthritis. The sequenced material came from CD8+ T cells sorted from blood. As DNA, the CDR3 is TGTGCCAGCAGTTTGACAGAAAACTACGAGCAGTACTTC. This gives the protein CASSLTENYEQYF.